These 22 T cell receptor beta chains were sequenced from one sample in a study of blood T cell repertoires in COVID-19. This table comes from immunoSEQ multiplex PCR, and its TCRdb copy is limited to in-frame clones, with some not included. The sample consists of roughly 110,000 clones, 80% to 90% of them appearing once. What was sequenced was peripheral blood. These receptors were collected from a human donor in a cohort sampled during active COVID-19.

The V gene is TRBV7-9, the J gene TRBJ1-1; a weak D match, TRBD1 (5 bases). CDR3 size: 12 residues. V dropped 5 bases and J dropped 6 bases, with 10 bases sitting between them. CDR1 is SEHNR and CDR2 is FQNEAQ in the germline V gene (reference sequence). The CDR3 coding sequence is TGTGCCAGCAGCCCGACAGTACCTGAAGCTTTCTTT. Amino acid sequence: CASSPTVPEAFF.

The chain links TRBV5-1 to TRBJ2-2; 8 bases line up with TRBD1. Germline CDR1 is SGHRS and CDR2 is YFSETQ. V dropped 4 bases and J dropped 2; count of bases not matched to a gene: 4. This CDR3 comprises 15 residues. CDR3 nucleotide sequence: TGCGCCAGCAGCCCGGACAGGGCTAACACCGGGGAGCTGTTTTTT. Encoded protein: CASSPDRANTGELFF.

The CDR3 here is CASSLGSSGSLYEQYF. The CDR3 bases are TGTGCCAGCAGCTTAGGGTCTAGCGGGAGTTTGTACGAGCAGTACTTC. The rearrangement joins TRBV7-2 to TRBJ2-7, with 10 bases matching TRBD2. This CDR3 region has 16 residues. Germline loops: CDR1 SGHTA, CDR2 FQGNSA. V shed 1 base, J shed 4 bases, and the junction held 7 bases outside the gene matches.

The V and J genes are TRBV3-1 (or the pseudogene TRBV3-2) and TRBJ2-3; TRBD2 is a possible D gene (6 bases). Trimming took off 5 bases at V and 6 bases at J, with 12 bases between the two ends. Per the germline V gene, CDR1 is LGHDT and CDR2 is YNNKEL (reference sequence). This CDR3 is 13 amino acids long. CDR3: CASSTGGGDTQYF. For the CDR3, the DNA is TGTGCCAGCAGCACCGGGGGAGGTGATACGCAGTATTTT.

The V gene is TRBV6-4, the J gene TRBJ1-1; D call uncertain. Looked up from germline, CDR1 is MRHNA and CDR2 is SNTAGT. The CDR3 covers 11 residues. Trimming took 0 bases from V and 12 from J, leaving 8 bases between them. The CDR3 sequence is CASSDSTETFF. The CDR3 region has the DNA TGTGCCAGCAGTGACTCAACAGAGACTTTCTTT.

The chain combines TRBV10-3 with TRBJ1-2; TRBD1 is a possible D gene (6 bases). The CDR3 sequence is 13 residues long. The germline V gene has CDR1 ENHRY and CDR2 SYGVKD. Trimming removed 0 bases from V and 8 bases from J, with 10 bases in between. CDR3 in amino acids: CAISESSRGGYTF. The DNA for the CDR3 is TGTGCCATCAGTGAGTCGAGCAGGGGCGGCTACACCTTC.

This sequence joins TRBV4-1 and TRBJ1-4; D is perhaps TRBD1 (5 bases). Trimming shortened V by 0 bases and J by 0 bases, and 14 bases separated the two germline ends. Looked up from germline, CDR1 is MGHRA and CDR2 is YSYEKL. This CDR3 spans 18 amino acids. The CDR3 DNA reads TGCGCCAGCAGCCAAGATTGGCAGGGCGATGCAACTAATGAAAAACTGTTTTTT. Residues: CASSQDWQGDATNEKLFF.

The chain has TRBV6-1 and TRBJ2-6, with a weak D call TRBD1 (6 bases). Trimming removed 4 bases from V and 0 bases from J, with 16 bases in between. The CDR3 sequence is 18 residues long. Germline V CDR1 and CDR2: MNHNS, SASEGT. The CDR3 coding sequence is TGTGCCAGCAGTGCATCCAGGGGCCTTACCTCTGGGGCCAACGTCCTGACTTTC. It encodes CASSASRGLTSGANVLTF.

A word on this clone: Other DNA sequences in this specimen translate into the identical CDR3. This sequence joins TRBV14 and TRBJ1-1, with a weak D call TRBD1 (6 bases). The CDR3 runs to 13 residues. V was clipped by 6 bases and J by 1 base, with 9 bases between them. CDR1 and CDR2 (germline): SGHDN, FVKESK. This CDR3 reads CASSVGGNTEAFF. For the CDR3, the DNA is TGTGCCAGCAGTGTAGGGGGGAACACTGAAGCTTTCTTT.

The chain couples TRBV6-4 to TRBJ1-1; D possibly corresponds to TRBD1 (5 bases). V lost 6 bases and J 1 base, leaving 9 bases between the germline ends. The CDR3 runs to 13 residues. The germline V gene encodes CDR1 MRHNA and CDR2 SNTAGT. The chain's CDR3 is CASSPQGNTEAFF. For the CDR3, the DNA is TGTGCCAGCAGCCCCCAGGGGAACACTGAAGCTTTCTTT.

This clone was seen ten or more times. V gene TRBV30 combines with J gene TRBJ1-2; tentatively, D is TRBD1 (6 bases). The length of the CDR3 is 14 residues. Trimming removed 0 bases at V and 5 bases at J, with 13 bases between. The germline CDR1 and CDR2 sequences are GTSNPN and SVGIG (reference sequence). CDR3 coding DNA: TGTGCCTGGAGTGTAGGGGGACCCCGATATGGCTACACCTTC. Translation: CAWSVGGPRYGYTF. Drawing the rest from reference TRBV30 and TRBJ1-2, the complete variable domain is SQTIHQWPATLVQPVGSPLSLECTVEGTSNPNLYWYRQAAGRGLQLLFYSVGIGQISSEVPQNLSASRPQDRQFILSSKKLLLSDSGFYLCAWSVGGPRYGYTFGSGTRLTVV.

This chain links TRBV7-9 with TRBJ2-2; TRBD2 matches 11 bases. Trimming removed 3 bases from V and 6 bases from J; junction bases left unmatched: 12. Germline V lookup: CDR1 SEHNR, CDR2 FQNEAQ (reference sequence). CDR3 length: 18 amino acids. The CDR3 reads CASSFGTSGYPGPGELFF. In DNA, the CDR3 is TGTGCCAGCAGCTTCGGGACTAGCGGCTACCCGGGGCCCGGGGAGCTGTTTTTT.

The chain recombines TRBV19 with TRBJ1-3; D remains ambiguous. The CDR3 is 15 amino acids. Trimming cost V 5 bases and J 0 bases, with 11 bases left between them. The germline V gene encodes CDR1 LNHDA and CDR2 SQIVND (reference sequence). The CDR3 spells CASSFRQYSGNTIYF. CDR3 nucleotides: TGTGCCAGTAGTTTCCGACAATACTCTGGAAACACCATATATTTT. Drawing the rest from reference TRBV19 and TRBJ1-3, the complete variable domain is DGGITQSPKYLFRKEGQNVTLSCEQNLNHDAMYWYRQDPGQGLRLIYYSQIVNDFQKGDIAEGYSVSREKKESFPLTVTSAQKNPTAFYLCASSFRQYSGNTIYFGEGSWLTVV.

V is TRBV27 and J is TRBJ2-1; 8 bases align to TRBD1. Per the germline V gene, CDR1 is MNHEY and CDR2 is SMNVEV (reference sequence). CDR3 length equals 15 residues. Trimming removed 5 bases from V and 7 bases from J; junction bases left unmatched: 10. CDR3 DNA: TGTGCCAGCAGTCCCGGACAGGGTCGATTTAATGAGCAGTTCTTC. It yields the protein CASSPGQGRFNEQFF.

The chain combines TRBV4-1 with TRBJ1-2; D uncertain. Trimming stripped 0 bases from V and 2 bases from J, with 7 bases between. Germline V CDR1 and CDR2: MGHRA, YSYEKL. The CDR3 totals 14 residues. CDR3 coding DNA: TGCGCCAGCAGCCAAGATTGGCTGAACTATGGCTACACCTTC. It yields the protein CASSQDWLNYGYTF.

This clone came up a few times. The chain carries TRBV4-1 and TRBJ2-7, with 10 bases aligning to TRBD1. V was clipped by 4 bases and J by 2 bases; unmatched bases: 2. The CDR3 has 14 residues. Germline values: CDR1 MGHRA, CDR2 YSYEKL. The CDR3 spells CASSRGQGAYEQYF. CDR3 nucleotides: TGCGCCAGCAGCCGCGGACAGGGGGCCTACGAGCAGTACTTC.

The V gene is TRBV7-9, the J gene TRBJ2-6, with D perhaps matching TRBD2 (5 bases). This CDR3 has 16 residues. The V end lost 7 bases, the J end lost 0 bases, and 13 bases lay between the germline ends. Germline V gene sequence: CDR1 SEHNR, CDR2 FQNEAQ (reference sequence). Here the CDR3 reads CASKNLGVSGANVLTF. CDR3 nucleotides: TGTGCCAGCAAAAATCTCGGGGTCTCTGGGGCCAACGTCCTGACTTTC.

This chain uses TRBV11-3 with TRBJ2-7; 7 bases map to TRBD1. The junction had 5 bases not matched to a gene; V was cut back by 5 bases and J by 1 base. Germline V gene data show CDR1 as SGHNT and CDR2 as YENEEA. The CDR3 is 14 residues long. Here the CDR3 reads CASSLPDRSYEQYF. The CDR3 DNA reads as TGTGCCAGCAGCCTACCGGACAGGTCCTACGAGCAGTACTTC.

The chain combines TRBV6-5 with TRBJ1-1, with D perhaps TRBD1 (6 bases). The germline CDR1 and CDR2 sequences are MNHEY and SVGAGI. The CDR3 has 14 amino acids. The germline V and J ends were trimmed by 2 bases and 0 bases, with 7 bases remaining between them. The CDR3 is CASSYGTMNTEAFF. The CDR3 DNA follows: TGTGCCAGCAGTTACGGGACAATGAACACTGAAGCTTTCTTT.

This chain uses TRBV11-2 with TRBJ1-3; D is perhaps TRBD1 (6 bases). V gave up 5 bases and J gave up 3 bases, with 17 bases separating them. Germline V gene data show CDR1 as SGHAT and CDR2 as FQNNGV. There are 16 residues in the CDR3. CDR3 loop: CASSPLGRGDGNTIYF. The CDR3 DNA follows: TGTGCCAGCAGCCCCCTAGGCAGGGGTGATGGAAACACCATATATTTT.

The chain carries TRBV6-2 or TRBV6-3 and TRBJ1-6, with D possibly TRBD1 on 5 matching bases. This CDR3 has 14 amino acids. Trimming left V 4 bases short and J 5 bases short, with 9 bases between. CDR1 MNHEY and CDR2 SVGEGT come from the germline V gene. The CDR3 loop is CASSSIRDNSPLHF. The CDR3 nucleotides read TGTGCCAGCAGTTCGATCAGGGATAATTCACCCCTCCACTTT.

The chain joins TRBV28 to TRBJ1-3, with D tentatively TRBD1 (6 bases). Between the trimmed V and J ends, which lost 5 bases and 0 bases, there was a span of 14 bases. The germline V gene has CDR1 MDHEN and CDR2 SYDVKM. CDR3 size: 16 residues. This CDR3 is CASSMTGRGSGNTIYF. The CDR3 coding sequence is TGTGCCAGCAGTATGACAGGTCGGGGCTCTGGAAACACCATATATTTT.